This T cell receptor (beta chain) was identified in a study of T cell responses to AZD1222 COVID-19 vaccine. Whole-study results and caveats: Increased Spike-specific TCR breadth and depth were observed after two AZD1222 doses. Mapped onto spike, vaccine-associated CD4 TCRs spanned it and were dominant at 160-218 and 743-854.

The CDR3 is 13 residues long. A note on this clone: Its antigen remains unknown.

Here immunoSEQ multiplex PCR was the method, and the copy in TCRdb shows in-frame clones only, minus some. The sample contains tens of thousands of clones, roughly 84% of which appear only once. The sequences come from peripheral blood, collected on day 0 of AZD1222 vaccination. The V and J genes are TRBV21-1 and TRBJ2-7; whether TRBD2, the table's D call, matches the DNA was not checked. TRBV21-1 is a recognized pseudogene. The TCR sequence derives from an adult in good health. The CDR3 nucleotides read TGTGCCAGCAGCAAAGCGAGCCGCTACGAGCAGTACTTC. Protein sequence: CASSKASRYEQYF.